The clone carrying this TCR beta chain came up a few times. TCRdb processed the RT-PCR reads anew with MiXCR; each CDR3 protein has one entry. The repertoire includes 550,000 to 750,000 distinct CDR3 sequences, 12% to 15% of them detected once, and 3% to 4.5% sits in the top ten. This TCR derives from a female donor in good health, serving as a healthy control. Sequences were obtained from memory CD4+ T cells from blood.

DNA for the CDR3: TGTGCCAGCAGTTACGACAGGTGGGGTGAAAAACTGTTTTTT. It is translated as CASSYDRWGEKLFF. The V call is TRBV6-5, the J call TRBJ1-4; D is possibly TRBD1 (6 bases). This CDR3 contains 14 residues. Germline V CDR1 and CDR2: MNHEY, SVGAGI. V was cut by 2 bases and J by 7 bases, with 11 bases left in between.